The 8 T cell receptor beta chains listed next were all sequenced from one sample in a study of response to subunit inactivated influenza vaccine. TCRdb ran MiXCR on the RT-PCR reads and lists one entry per CDR3 protein. Counted here are around 530,000 distinct CDR3 sequences, about 15% occurring once; the ten biggest clones make up 3%. The sequencing here drew on CD4+ T cells sorted from PBMCs, taken about 23 months after vaccination. The receptor set was obtained from a man between 50 and 70 years old who received an inactivated influenza vaccine.

CDR3 amino acids: CAILVDSPLSTF. Written as DNA, the CDR3 is TGTGCCATCCTCGTGGACAGCCCTTTATCCACCTTC. The genes are TRBV6-1 and TRBJ1-2; perhaps TRBD1 as D (6 bases). CDR3 size: 12 residues. V gave up 10 bases and J gave up 13 bases, with 22 bases separating them. CDR1 and CDR2 (germline): MNHNS, SASEGT.

This clonotype has a count of ten or more. This sequence joins TRBV20-1 and TRBJ2-7; TRBD1 or TRBD2 may be the D gene (5 bases each). The V end lost 6 bases, the J end lost 0 bases, and 15 bases lay between the germline ends. The CDR3 is 14 amino acids. CDR1 is DFQATT and CDR2 is SNEGSKA in the germline V gene (reference sequence). CDR3 amino acids: CSAPGTQSSYEQYF. The CDR3 DNA follows: TGCAGTGCCCCCGGGACCCAAAGCTCCTACGAGCAGTACTTC.

The V and J genes are TRBV4-3 and TRBJ1-6; 7 bases are shared with TRBD1. V lost 0 bases, J lost 10 bases, and 9 bases stayed unmatched. Germline V gene lookup returns CDR1 LGHNA and CDR2 YSLEER. This CDR3 has 16 residues. CDR3 sequence: CASSQDSPGGGSPLHF. The CDR3 coding sequence is TGCGCCAGCAGCCAAGATAGTCCAGGGGGAGGCTCACCCCTCCACTTT.

The chain has TRBV7-9 and TRBJ2-7, with TRBD2 as a possible D gene (5 bases). The CDR3 runs to 16 residues. CDR1 and CDR2 (germline): SEHNR, FQNEAQ (reference sequence). V was clipped by 5 bases and J by 5 bases, with 22 bases between them. CDR3 in DNA: TGTGCCAGCAGCCACACTAGGTCAATGCGGAGAGACGAGCAGTACTTC. Encoded protein: CASSHTRSMRRDEQYF. Complete variable domain (other parts from reference TRBV7-9 and TRBJ2-7): DTGVSQNPRHKITKRGQNVTFRCDPISEHNRLYWYRQTLGQGPEFLTYFQNEAQLEKSRLLSDRFSAERPKGSFSTLEIQRTEQGDSAMYLCASSHTRSMRRDEQYFGPGTRLTVT.

This chain uses TRBV28 with TRBJ2-5; tentatively, D is TRBD2 (6 bases). The CDR3 covers 14 residues. Trimming took 5 bases from V and 5 from J, leaving 15 bases between them. Germline values: CDR1 MDHEN, CDR2 SYDVKM. CDR3 in amino acids: CASSLAGTRETQYF. The CDR3 DNA reads TGTGCCAGCAGTCTAGCCGGGACTCGGGAGACCCAGTACTTC.

This sequence joins TRBV7-3 and TRBJ2-1; D is undetermined. The CDR3 sequence is 13 residues long. In germline, CDR1 is SGHTA, CDR2 FQGTGA. Trimming pared 5 bases from V and 6 bases from J, leaving 11 bases between. CDR3 sequence reads: CASSLRPANEQFF. The CDR3 bases are TGTGCCAGCAGCCTACGGCCAGCCAATGAGCAGTTCTTC. The variable domain in full, with the rest retrieved from reference TRBV7-3 and TRBJ2-1, is GAGVSQTPSNKVTEKGKYVELRCDPISGHTALYWYRQSLGQGPEFLIYFQGTGAADDSGLPNDRFFAVRPEGSVSTLKIQRTERGDSAVYLCASSLRPANEQFFGPGTRLTVL.

The rearrangement joins TRBV12-3 or TRBV12-4 to TRBJ2-1; 7 nucleotides match TRBD1. The CDR3 runs to 14 residues. V dropped 6 bases and J dropped 2; count of bases not matched to a gene: 4. The CDR3 loop reads CASRSGTAYNEQFF. The CDR3 coding sequence is TGTGCCAGCAGATCCGGGACAGCCTACAATGAGCAGTTCTTC.

In this sample, this clonotype turned up a few times. J is TRBJ1-1 and V is TRBV9; no firm D call. The CDR3 spans 15 residues. Germline lookup yields CDR1 SGDLS and CDR2 YYNGEE. V was trimmed by 0 bases and J by 1 base, leaving 10 bases between them. The CDR3 bases are TGTGCCAGCAGCGTAGGGAGAGGGCGGAACACTGAAGCTTTCTTT. This translates into CASSVGRGRNTEAFF. Looking up the rest from reference TRBV9 and TRBJ1-1 gives the full variable domain: DSGVTQTPKHLITATGQRVTLRCSPRSGDLSVYWYQQSLDQGLQFLIQYYNGEERAKGNILERFSAQQFPDLHSELNLSSLELGDSALYFCASSVGRGRNTEAFFGQGTRLTVV.